This TCR beta chain was sequenced for a study of blood T cell repertoires in COVID-19. This clone was seen a handful of times. Germline V gene sequence: CDR1 MGHRA, CDR2 YSYEKL. Germline trimming cut 1 base from V and 5 bases from J; bases unmatched to any gene: 9. This CDR3 contains 16 residues. Per the original data handling: Cell counts per sample came from amplifying reference gene primers. Only in-frame clones appear in the TCRdb table, and some are missing; sequencing was by immunoSEQ multiplex PCR. V and J calls plus clone size are reproduced from that table; the DNA served to infer D and trimming. The table lists about 270,000 clones, approximately 80% of them singletons.

The rearrangement joins TRBV4-1 to TRBJ2-5; 8 nucleotides align to TRBD2. This receptor was obtained from a human donor in a cohort sampled during active COVID-19. The sequenced sample consisted of peripheral blood. This chain's CDR3 is CASSQGVTSVRETQYF. The CDR3 nucleotides read TGCGCCAGCAGCCAAGGGGTGACTAGCGTACGCGAGACCCAGTACTTC.